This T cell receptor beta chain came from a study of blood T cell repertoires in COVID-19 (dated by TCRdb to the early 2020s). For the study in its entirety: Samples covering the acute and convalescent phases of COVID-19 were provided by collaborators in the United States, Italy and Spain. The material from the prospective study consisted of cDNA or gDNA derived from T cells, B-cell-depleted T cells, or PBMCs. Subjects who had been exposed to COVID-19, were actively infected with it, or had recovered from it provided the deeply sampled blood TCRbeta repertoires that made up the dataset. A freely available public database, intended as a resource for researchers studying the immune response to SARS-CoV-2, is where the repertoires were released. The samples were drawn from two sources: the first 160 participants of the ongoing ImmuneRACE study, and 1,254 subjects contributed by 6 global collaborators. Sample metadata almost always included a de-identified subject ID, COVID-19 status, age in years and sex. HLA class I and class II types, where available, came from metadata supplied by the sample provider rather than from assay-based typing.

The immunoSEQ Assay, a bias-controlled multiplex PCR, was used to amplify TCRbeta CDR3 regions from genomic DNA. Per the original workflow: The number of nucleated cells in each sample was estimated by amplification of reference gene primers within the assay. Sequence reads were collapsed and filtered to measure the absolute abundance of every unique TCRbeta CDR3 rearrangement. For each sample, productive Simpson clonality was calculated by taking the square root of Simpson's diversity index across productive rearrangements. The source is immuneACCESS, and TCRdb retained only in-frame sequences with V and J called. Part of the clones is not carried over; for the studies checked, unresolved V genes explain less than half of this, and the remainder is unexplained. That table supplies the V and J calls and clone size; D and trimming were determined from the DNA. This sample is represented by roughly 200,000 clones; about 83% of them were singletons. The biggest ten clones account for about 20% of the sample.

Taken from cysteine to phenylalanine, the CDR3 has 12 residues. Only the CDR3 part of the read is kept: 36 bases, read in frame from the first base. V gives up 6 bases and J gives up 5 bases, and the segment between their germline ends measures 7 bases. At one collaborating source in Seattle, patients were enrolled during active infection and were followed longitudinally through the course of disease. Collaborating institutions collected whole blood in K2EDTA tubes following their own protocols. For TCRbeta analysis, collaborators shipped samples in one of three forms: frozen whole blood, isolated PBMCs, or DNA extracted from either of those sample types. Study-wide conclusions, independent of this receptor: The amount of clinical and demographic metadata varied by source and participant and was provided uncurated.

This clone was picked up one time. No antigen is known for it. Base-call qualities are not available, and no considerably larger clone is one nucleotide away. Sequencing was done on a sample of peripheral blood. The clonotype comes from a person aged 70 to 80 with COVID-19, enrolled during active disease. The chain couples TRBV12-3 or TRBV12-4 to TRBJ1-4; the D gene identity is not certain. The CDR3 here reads CASSPQNEKLFF. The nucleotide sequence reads TGTGCCAGCAGCCCACAAAATGAAAAACTGTTTTTT.